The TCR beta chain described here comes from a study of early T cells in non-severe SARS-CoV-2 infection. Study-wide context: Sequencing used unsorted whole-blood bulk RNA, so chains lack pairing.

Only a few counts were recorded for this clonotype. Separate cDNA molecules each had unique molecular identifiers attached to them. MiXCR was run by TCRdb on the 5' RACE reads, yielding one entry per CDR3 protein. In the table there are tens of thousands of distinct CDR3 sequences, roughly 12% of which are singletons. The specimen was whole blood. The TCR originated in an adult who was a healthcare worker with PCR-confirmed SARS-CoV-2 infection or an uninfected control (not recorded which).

CDR3 in amino acids: CASSSTRLTGELFF. The CDR3 bases are TGTGCCAGCAGTTCCACCCGTCTCACCGGGGAGCTGTTTTTT. V gene TRBV27 combines with J gene TRBJ2-2; D gene uncertain. The germline gives CDR1 MNHEY, CDR2 SMNVEV (reference sequence). Trimming stripped 4 bases from V and 4 bases from J, with 10 bases between. The CDR3 extends over 14 amino acids.